Listed here are 5 T cell receptor beta chains from one sample, sequenced in a study of identifying expanded T cells in peripheral blood. Here immunoSEQ multiplex PCR was the method, and the copy in TCRdb shows in-frame clones only, minus some. This table holds tens of thousands of clones, around 84% found once. Sequencing was carried out using blood. Every receptor here comes from a person between 18 and 70 years old in good health.

The rearrangement uses TRBV9 and TRBJ1-3; 7 bases are shared with TRBD1. Germline assignment: CDR1 SGDLS and CDR2 YYNGEE. This CDR3 contains 14 residues. V lost 0 bases to trimming and J lost 10 bases; unmatched junction nucleotides: 7. CDR3 in amino acids: CASSVAQGRETIYF. CDR3 nucleotides: TGTGCCAGCAGCGTAGCACAGGGGAGAGAAACCATATATTTT.

This chain connects TRBV4-3 to TRBJ2-1; D is unclear. Between the trimmed V and J ends, which lost 0 bases and 5 bases, there was a span of 2 bases. Germline V gives CDR1 LGHNA, CDR2 YSLEER. The CDR3 spans 12 residues. CDR3 nucleotides: TGCGCCAGCAGCCAAGAGAACAATGAGCAGTTCTTC. It codes for CASSQENNEQFF.

The V call is TRBV4-3, the J call TRBJ2-6; no clear D. Trimming removed 0 bases at V and 0 bases at J, with 9 bases between. CDR1 and CDR2 (germline): LGHNA, YSLEER. The CDR3 is 17 amino acids. The CDR3 DNA sequence: TGCGCCAGCAGCCAAGATGTCAGTCACTCTGGGGCCAACGTCCTGACTTTC. As protein: CASSQDVSHSGANVLTF.

This sequence joins TRBV28 and TRBJ2-7; TRBD1 aligns across 10 bases. The CDR3 contains 15 residues. The germline V gene encodes CDR1 MDHEN and CDR2 SYDVKM. The V and J ends lost 8 bases and 2 bases, in that order; junction bases with no gene match: 9. DNA of the CDR3: TGTGCCAGCCTCAGGGGACAGGGGTCTACCTACGAGCAGTACTTC. Protein product: CASLRGQGSTYEQYF.

The V gene is TRBV11-2, the J gene TRBJ2-7, with no clear D. The CDR3 length is 13 residues. With 5 bases removed from V and 0 bases from J, the gap between germline ends came to 8 bases. Germline V gene lookup returns CDR1 SGHAT and CDR2 FQNNGV. This CDR3 reads CASSPRISYEQYF. The CDR3 coding sequence is TGTGCCAGCAGCCCTAGAATCTCCTACGAGCAGTACTTC.